This T cell receptor beta chain derives from a study of control samples from healthy donors and cancer patients (dated by TCRdb to 2019 to 2021). Of note for this clone: Its cognate antigen has yet to be identified. No much larger clonotype is one base removed from it; base qualities were not supplied.

Libraries were made using the immunoSEQ multiplex PCR assay. The source is immuneACCESS, and TCRdb retained only in-frame sequences with V and J called. Part of the clones is not carried over; for the studies checked, unresolved V genes explain less than half of this, and the remainder is unexplained. Here the sample has around 130,000 clones; about 87% occur a single time. Together, the top ten hold around an eighth of the sample. Per the germline V gene (reference sequence), LGHDT is the CDR1 and YNNKEL is the CDR2. The CDR3, from cysteine to phenylalanine, totals 16 residues. Only the CDR3 region is kept as DNA, spanning 48 bases read in frame from base 1. V ends up 2 bases short and J 4 bases short, with an unmatched junction base count of 4.

Sequencing was carried out using blood. Recombination connected TRBV3-1 (or the pseudogene TRBV3-2) to TRBJ2-6, and 8 junctional nucleotides match TRBD1. This receptor was obtained from a young man in good health. CDR3 sequence: CASSQTQGAGANVLTF. In nucleotides, the sequence is TGTGCCAGCAGCCAAACTCAGGGGGCCGGGGCCAACGTCCTGACTTTC.